What follows describes a single T cell receptor (beta chain). Its target is not known. Germline lookup yields CDR1 SSHAT and CDR2 FNYEAQ (reference sequence). V lost 1 base, J lost 9 bases, and 13 bases lay in between. The CDR3 extends over 14 amino acids. These data belong to a study of siplizumab effects on memory and regulatory T cells. General study findings and limits: No functional test confirmed suppression by proliferating siplizumab-culture Tregs. Tracing alloreactive clones into unstimulated subsets worked for only a minor fraction of them. Naive T cells were seemingly more diverse than memory cells, and major contributions to the alloresponse seemed to be made by them.

Sequenced by immunoSEQ multiplex PCR; TCRdb stores in-frame clones only, minus some. The table has 50,000 to 70,000 clones, around 96% seen once. The V gene is TRBV7-7, the J gene TRBJ2-1; a weak D match, TRBD1 (6 bases). The receptor was derived from a human donor in good health. The sample taken for sequencing was naive CD8+ T cells sorted from blood. DNA for the CDR3: TGTGCCAGCAGCTTAGGGGCAGGGGTGGGTGAGCAGTTCTTC. This gives the protein CASSLGAGVGEQFF. Based on the CDR3 plus reference TRBV7-7 and TRBJ2-1, the full variable domain is GAGVSQSPRYKVTKRGQDVTLRCDPISSHATLYWYQQALGQGPEFLTYFNYEAQPDKSGLPSDRFSAERPEGSISTLTIQRTEQRDSAMYRCASSLGAGVGEQFFGPGTRLTVL.